Below, 14 T cell receptor beta chains from the same sample are listed, as sequenced in a study of cytotoxic CD8 clonotypes in ibrutinib-treated CLL. Sequenced by immunoSEQ multiplex PCR; TCRdb stores in-frame clones only, minus some. The data show approximately 300,000 clones, about 80% seen once. Sequences were derived from PBMCs, sampled before ibrutinib treatment. Receptors originate from a human donor with chronic lymphocytic leukemia.

The gene calls are TRBV7-2 and TRBJ2-6; 10 positions match TRBD1. Per germline, CDR1 SGHTA and CDR2 FQGNSA. This CDR3 is built from 18 residues. The junction had 2 bases not matched to a gene; V was cut back by 0 bases and J by 0 bases. The CDR3 loop is CASSLAGQGSSGANVLTF. CDR3 sequence (DNA): TGTGCCAGCAGCTTAGCGGGACAGGGGAGCTCTGGGGCCAACGTCCTGACTTTC. The whole variable domain, filled in from reference TRBV7-2 and TRBJ2-6, reads GAGVSQSPSNKVTEKGKDVELRCDPISGHTALYWYRQSLGQGLEFLIYFQGNSAPDKSGLPSDRFSAERTGGSVSTLTIQRTQQEDSAVYLCASSLAGQGSSGANVLTFGAGSRLTVL.

The V gene is TRBV9, the J gene TRBJ2-7, with a weak D call TRBD2 (7 bases). V lost 4 bases, J lost 7 bases, and 24 bases lay in between. The CDR3 sequence is 16 residues long. Germline values: CDR1 SGDLS, CDR2 YYNGEE. This CDR3 reads CASSPGGGVNLQEQYF. The CDR3 nucleotides are TGTGCCAGCAGCCCCGGAGGGGGGGTGAACCTACAGGAGCAGTACTTC.

The rearrangement joins TRBV10-3 to TRBJ1-2; TRBD1 might be the D (5 bases). The germline V and J ends were trimmed by 0 bases and 1 base, with 6 bases remaining between them. The germline V gene encodes CDR1 ENHRY and CDR2 SYGVKD. This CDR3 has 14 amino acids. The CDR3 nucleotides read TGTGCCATCAGTGAGTCTGGGGGTAACTATGGCTACACCTTC. The encoded protein is CAISESGGNYGYTF.

The chain combines TRBV4-1 with TRBJ1-4; TRBD1 might be the D (6 bases). The length of the CDR3 is 18 residues. The germline V gene has CDR1 MGHRA and CDR2 YSYEKL. Trimming took off 2 bases at V and 1 base at J, with 17 bases between the two ends. CDR3 residues: CASSQRRGPILTNEKLFF. CDR3 DNA: TGCGCCAGCAGCCAACGCAGGGGCCCCATACTAACTAATGAAAAACTGTTTTTT.

The chain employs TRBV9 and TRBJ2-5; the D gene could be TRBD1 or TRBD2 (6 bases each). The CDR3 has 12 amino acids. CDR1 and CDR2 (germline): SGDLS, YYNGEE. The germline V and J ends were trimmed by 4 bases and 7 bases, with 11 bases remaining between them. CDR3 DNA: TGTGCCAGCAGCAGACAGGAGGGGACCCAGTACTTC. This translates into CASSRQEGTQYF.

The chain recombines TRBV7-9 with TRBJ1-1, with 7 bases aligning to TRBD1. The CDR3 runs to 15 residues. Germline V lookup: CDR1 SEHNR, CDR2 FQNEAQ (reference sequence). The V gene end was trimmed by 2 bases and the J gene end by 4 bases; junction bases not matched to a gene: 7. The CDR3 is CASSLSARGFTEAFF. CDR3 coding DNA: TGTGCCAGCAGCTTATCGGCCAGGGGGTTCACTGAAGCTTTCTTT.

This clone has only a few counts. The genes are TRBV4-2 and TRBJ1-1; D possibly corresponds to TRBD1 (5 bases). CDR1 is LGHNA and CDR2 is YNFKEQ in the germline V gene. V was pared by 5 bases and J by 5 bases, with 12 bases between. CDR3 size: 13 residues. The CDR3: CASSVQVVTEAFF. The DNA for the CDR3 is TGTGCCAGCAGCGTACAGGTGGTGACTGAAGCTTTCTTT.

The chain uses TRBV4-3 and TRBJ2-7, with 12 positions matching TRBD2. Germline CDR1 reads LGHNA; CDR2 reads YSLEER. J lost 4 bases, V lost 4 bases, and 5 bases had no gene match. This CDR3 comprises 15 residues. CDR3 in DNA: TGCGCCAGCAGCCTGCGACTAGCGGGAGAGTACGAGCAGTACTTC. This translates into CASSLRLAGEYEQYF.

The CDR3, as DNA: TGCGCCAGCAGCTTGGTAGGCGGGAGCAGAGAGCAGTACTTC. Protein: CASSLVGGSREQYF. V is TRBV5-1 and J is TRBJ2-7, with 7 bases aligning to TRBD2. Germline V gives CDR1 SGHRS, CDR2 YFSETQ. CDR3 length equals 14 residues. Trimming cost V 0 bases and J 7 bases; bases outside gene matches: 7.

V usage is TRBV10-3 and J usage is TRBJ2-7, with 15 nucleotides matching TRBD2. Germline assignment: CDR1 ENHRY and CDR2 SYGVKD. Trimming at V came to 7 bases and at J to 6 bases, leaving 4 bases not matched to a gene. This CDR3 spans 14 amino acids. The CDR3 sequence: CAIKGLAGGGEQYF. CDR3 sequence (DNA): TGTGCCATCAAAGGACTAGCGGGAGGGGGCGAGCAGTACTTC.

This rearrangement joins TRBV29-1 to TRBJ1-1, with 7 bases aligning to TRBD1. CDR3 length equals 13 residues. Germline CDR1 and CDR2: SQVTM and ANQGSEA. The V segment lost 6 bases and the J segment 10 bases; nucleotides outside the gene matches: 14. The CDR3 is CSVDDRDGRGAFF. CDR3 coding DNA: TGCAGCGTCGATGACAGGGATGGTCGAGGAGCTTTCTTT. Drawing the rest from reference TRBV29-1 and TRBJ1-1, the complete variable domain is SAVISQKPSRDICQRGTSLTIQCQVDSQVTMMFWYRQQPGQSLTLIATANQGSEATYESGFVIDKFPISRPNLTFSTLTVSNMSPEDSSIYLCSVDDRDGRGAFFGQGTRLTVV.

The CDR3 DNA follows: TGTGCCAGCAGCCTCGCGAACAGTCAAACTAACTATGGCTACACCTTC. Translated: CASSLANSQTNYGYTF. The rearrangement uses TRBV7-2 and TRBJ1-2; D gene ambiguous. Germline V gene sequence: CDR1 SGHTA, CDR2 FQGNSA. The V end lost 5 bases, the J end lost 0 bases, and 16 bases lay between the germline ends. The CDR3 length is 16 residues.

The chain couples TRBV7-2 to TRBJ2-1; D is undetermined. Germline V gives CDR1 SGHTA, CDR2 FQGNSA. The CDR3 loop spans 16 amino acids. V was shortened by 3 bases and J by 0 bases, with 12 bases between the two germline ends. Written as DNA, the CDR3 is TGTGCCAGCAGCTTTGGACCACAAAGCTCCTACAATGAGCAGTTCTTC. This gives the protein CASSFGPQSSYNEQFF.

The chain recombines TRBV15 with TRBJ2-3; the D gene is possibly TRBD2 (5 bases). Germline values: CDR1 LNHNV, CDR2 YYDKDF (reference sequence). This CDR3 is 18 amino acids long. V lost 0 bases and J lost 3, with 19 bases in between. The CDR3: CATSRDSTMGRKTDTQYF. The CDR3 coding sequence is TGTGCCACCAGCAGAGACTCGACTATGGGGAGAAAGACAGATACGCAGTATTTT.